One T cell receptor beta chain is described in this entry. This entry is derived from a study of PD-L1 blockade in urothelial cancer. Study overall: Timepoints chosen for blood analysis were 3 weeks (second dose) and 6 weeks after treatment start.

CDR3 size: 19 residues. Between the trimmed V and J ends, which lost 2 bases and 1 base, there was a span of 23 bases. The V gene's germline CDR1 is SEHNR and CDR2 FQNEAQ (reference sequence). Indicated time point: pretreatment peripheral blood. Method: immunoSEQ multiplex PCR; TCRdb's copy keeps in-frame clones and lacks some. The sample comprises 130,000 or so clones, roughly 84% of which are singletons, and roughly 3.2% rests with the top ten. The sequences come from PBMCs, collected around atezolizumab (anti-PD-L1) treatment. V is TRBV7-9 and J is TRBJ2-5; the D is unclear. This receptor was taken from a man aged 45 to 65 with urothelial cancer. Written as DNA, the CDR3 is TGTGCCAGCAGCTTACTGTCATCCCAGTGGCAGAACGTCCAAGAGACCCAGTACTTC. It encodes CASSLLSSQWQNVQETQYF. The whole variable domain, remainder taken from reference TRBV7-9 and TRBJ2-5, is DTGVSQNPRHKITKRGQNVTFRCDPISEHNRLYWYRQTLGQGPEFLTYFQNEAQLEKSRLLSDRFSAERPKGSFSTLEIQRTEQGDSAMYLCASSLLSSQWQNVQETQYFGPGTRLLVL.